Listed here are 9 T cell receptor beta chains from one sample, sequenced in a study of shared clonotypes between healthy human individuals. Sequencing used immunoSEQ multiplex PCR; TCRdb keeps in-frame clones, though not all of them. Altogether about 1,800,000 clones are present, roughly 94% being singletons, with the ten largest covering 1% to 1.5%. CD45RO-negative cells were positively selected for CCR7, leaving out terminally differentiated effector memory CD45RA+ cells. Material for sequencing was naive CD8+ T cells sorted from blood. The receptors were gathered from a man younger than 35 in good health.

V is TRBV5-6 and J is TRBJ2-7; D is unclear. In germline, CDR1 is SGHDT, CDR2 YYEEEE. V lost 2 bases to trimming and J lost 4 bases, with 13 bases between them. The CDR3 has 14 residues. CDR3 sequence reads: CASSFGATAYEQYF. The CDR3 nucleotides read TGTGCCAGCAGCTTCGGTGCCACAGCATACGAGCAGTACTTC. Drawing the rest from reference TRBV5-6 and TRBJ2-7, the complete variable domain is DAGVTQSPTHLIKTRGQQVTLRCSPKSGHDTVSWYQQALGQGPQFIFQYYEEEERQRGNFPDRFSGHQFPNYSSELNVNALLLGDSALYLCASSFGATAYEQYFGPGTRLTVT.

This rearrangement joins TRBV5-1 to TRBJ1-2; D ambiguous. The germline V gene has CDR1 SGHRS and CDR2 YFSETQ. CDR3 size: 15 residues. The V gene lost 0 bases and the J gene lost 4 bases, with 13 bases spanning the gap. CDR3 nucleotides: TGCGCCAGCAGCTTGGTCACTATGTCGGCCTATGGCTACACCTTC. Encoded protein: CASSLVTMSAYGYTF.

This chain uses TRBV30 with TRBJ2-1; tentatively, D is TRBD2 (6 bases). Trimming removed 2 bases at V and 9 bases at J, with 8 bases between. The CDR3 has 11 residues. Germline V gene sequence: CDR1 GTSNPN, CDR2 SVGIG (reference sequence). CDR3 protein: CAWSQGGEQFF. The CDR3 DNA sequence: TGTGCCTGGAGTCAGGGAGGTGAGCAGTTCTTC.

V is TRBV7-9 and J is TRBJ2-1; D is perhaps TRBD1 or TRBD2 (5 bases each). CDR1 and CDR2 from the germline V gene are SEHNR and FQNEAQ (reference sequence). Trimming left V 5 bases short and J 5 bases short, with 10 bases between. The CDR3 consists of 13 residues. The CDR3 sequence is CASSRGIDNEQFF. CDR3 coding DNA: TGTGCCAGCAGCCGGGGCATTGACAATGAGCAGTTCTTC.

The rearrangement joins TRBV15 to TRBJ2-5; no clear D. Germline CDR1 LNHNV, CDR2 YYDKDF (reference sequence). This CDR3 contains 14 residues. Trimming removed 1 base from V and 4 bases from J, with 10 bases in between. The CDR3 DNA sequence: TGTGCCACCAGCAGAGGTGGGTTGCTAGAGACCCAGTACTTC. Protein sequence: CATSRGGLLETQYF.

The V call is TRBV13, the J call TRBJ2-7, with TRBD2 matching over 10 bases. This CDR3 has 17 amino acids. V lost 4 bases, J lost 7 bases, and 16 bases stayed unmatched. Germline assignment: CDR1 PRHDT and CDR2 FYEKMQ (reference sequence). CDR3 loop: CASSSSGSSGGAAEQYF. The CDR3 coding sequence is TGTGCCAGCAGCTCTAGTGGGTCTAGCGGGGGCGCGGCGGAGCAGTACTTC.

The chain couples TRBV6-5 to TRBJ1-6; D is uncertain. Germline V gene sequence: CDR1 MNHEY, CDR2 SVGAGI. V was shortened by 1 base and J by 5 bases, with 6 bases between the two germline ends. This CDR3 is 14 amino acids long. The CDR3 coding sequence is TGTGCCAGCAGTTACTTGTCCGATAATTCACCCCTCCACTTT. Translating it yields CASSYLSDNSPLHF.

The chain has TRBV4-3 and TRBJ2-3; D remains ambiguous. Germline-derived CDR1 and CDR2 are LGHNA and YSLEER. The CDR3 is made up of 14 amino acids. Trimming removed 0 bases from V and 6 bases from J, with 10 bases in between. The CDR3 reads CASSQEVFPDTQYF. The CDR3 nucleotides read TGCGCCAGCAGCCAAGAAGTCTTCCCCGATACGCAGTATTTT.

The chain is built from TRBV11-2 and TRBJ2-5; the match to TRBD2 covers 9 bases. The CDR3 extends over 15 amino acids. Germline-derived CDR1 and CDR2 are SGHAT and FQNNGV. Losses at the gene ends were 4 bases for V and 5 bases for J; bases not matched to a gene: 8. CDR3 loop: CASSSSSGARETQYF. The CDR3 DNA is TGTGCCAGCAGCTCTTCTAGCGGGGCGCGTGAGACCCAGTACTTC.